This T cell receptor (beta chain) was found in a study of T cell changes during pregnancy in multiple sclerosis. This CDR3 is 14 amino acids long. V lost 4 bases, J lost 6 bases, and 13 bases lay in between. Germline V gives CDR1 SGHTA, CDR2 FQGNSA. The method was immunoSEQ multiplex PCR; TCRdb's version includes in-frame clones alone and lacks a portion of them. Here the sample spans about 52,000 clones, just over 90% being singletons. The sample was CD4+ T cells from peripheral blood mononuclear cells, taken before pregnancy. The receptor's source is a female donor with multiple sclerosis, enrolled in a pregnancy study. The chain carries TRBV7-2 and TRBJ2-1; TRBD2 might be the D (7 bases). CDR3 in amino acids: CASSSYGGANEQFF. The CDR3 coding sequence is TGTGCCAGCAGCTCGTATGGGGGGGCCAATGAGCAGTTCTTC.